Below are 26 T cell receptor beta chains sequenced from a single sample in a study of a mutant IDH1 vaccine in newly diagnosed glioma. These receptors have no known antigen. The data were produced by immunoSEQ multiplex PCR, yet TCRdb's version contains in-frame clones alone and is incomplete. The repertoire holds fewer than 55,000 clones, less than 75% seen once, with about 5% in the top ten. Described time point: week 47, end of study. Doses comprised 300 ug of mutant IDH1 20-mer peptide each, plus topical imiquimod. The sample in question was peripheral blood mononuclear cells (PBMCs), obtained from a glioma patient whose treatment included an IDH1 peptide vaccine. All receptors come from a man between 40 and 49 years old with glioma. Some clones in this sample may be carry-over from other donors' samples.

This clone has more than one count but fewer than ten. This chain uses TRBV2 with TRBJ2-1; possibly TRBD1 or TRBD2 for D (5 bases each). Germline V gives CDR1 SNHLY, CDR2 FYNNEI. V was trimmed by 4 bases and J by 0 bases, leaving 10 bases between them. This CDR3 region has 15 residues. CDR3 nucleotides: TGTGCCAGCAGTGGAGGGGCGGGCTCCTACAATGAGCAGTTCTTC. It translates to CASSGGAGSYNEQFF. The full variable domain, in which reference TRBV2 and TRBJ2-1 provide the parts outside the CDR3, is EPEVTQTPSHQVTQMGQEVILRCVPISNHLYFYWYRQILGQKVEFLVSFYNNEISEKSEIFDDQFSVERPDGSNFTLKIRSTKLEDSAMYFCASSGGAGSYNEQFFGPGTRLTVL.

The chain is built from TRBV6-5 and TRBJ1-4; 7 bases align to TRBD1. V was clipped by 5 bases and J by 7 bases; unmatched bases: 7. Per germline, CDR1 MNHEY and CDR2 SVGAGI. The CDR3 extends over 14 amino acids. The CDR3 protein is CASSRDSTSEKLFF. The CDR3 DNA follows: TGTGCCAGCAGTCGGGACAGTACCAGTGAAAAACTGTTTTTT.

The chain links TRBV29-1 to TRBJ2-4, with TRBD2 matching 8 bases. CDR1 is SQVTM, CDR2 ANQGSEA, per germline. Losses at the gene ends were 1 base for V and 6 bases for J; bases not matched to a gene: 11. There are 16 residues in the CDR3. In nucleotides, the CDR3 is TGCAGCGTTGAAGGGGGGGTAGCGGGGAGCCCAAACATTCAGTACTTC. Its protein product is CSVEGGVAGSPNIQYF.

The genes are TRBV4-1 and TRBJ2-5, with 9 bases lining up with TRBD1. Germline V CDR1 and CDR2: MGHRA, YSYEKL. This CDR3 comprises 16 residues. The V and J ends lost 3 bases and 3 bases, in that order; junction bases with no gene match: 8. CDR3 protein: CASSHRGQGVEETQYF. The CDR3 nucleotides are TGCGCCAGCAGCCACCGGGGACAGGGAGTAGAAGAGACCCAGTACTTC.

V usage is TRBV15 and J usage is TRBJ1-1; 8 bases match TRBD1. This CDR3 is built from 13 residues. V dropped 4 bases and J dropped 5; count of bases not matched to a gene: 3. CDR1 and CDR2 (germline): LNHNV, YYDKDF (reference sequence). Here the CDR3 DNA reads TGTGCCACCAGCAACAGGGGGGGAACTGAAGCTTTCTTT. It yields the protein CATSNRGGTEAFF.

This clone was recorded a few times. This chain connects TRBV5-1 to TRBJ2-7; a weak D match, TRBD2 (5 bases). V lost 1 base to trimming and J lost 2 bases, with 13 bases between them. Germline assignment: CDR1 SGHRS and CDR2 YFSETQ. The CDR3 totals 15 residues. The CDR3 spells CASSLLLATTYEQYF. CDR3 bases: TGCGCCAGCAGCTTGTTGTTGGCGACTACCTACGAGCAGTACTTC.

This clone appeared once. The chain links TRBV29-1 to TRBJ2-3; D is perhaps TRBD1 (5 bases). Trimming pared 6 bases from V and 6 bases from J, leaving 19 bases between. The CDR3 runs 14 residues. The germline V gene has CDR1 SQVTM and CDR2 ANQGSEA. CDR3 in amino acids: CSVGVGSSHDTQYF. CDR3 sequence (DNA): TGCAGCGTAGGGGTGGGAAGTTCTCACGATACGCAGTATTTT.

This clone was recorded a few times. This chain joins TRBV28 and TRBJ2-5, with 10 bases lining up with TRBD2. The germline V gene encodes CDR1 MDHEN and CDR2 SYDVKM. This CDR3 has 15 residues. V shed 3 bases and J 5 bases; nucleotides not matched to a gene: 6. The DNA for the CDR3 is TGTGCCAGCAGTTTCGGGACTAGCGTTGAGGAGACCCAGTACTTC. Encoded protein: CASSFGTSVEETQYF. Full variable domain (outside the CDR3, taken from reference TRBV28 and TRBJ2-5): DVKVTQSSRYLVKRTGEKVFLECVQDMDHENMFWYRQDPGLGLRLIYFSYDVKMKEKGDIPEGYSVSREKKERFSLILESASTNQTSMYLCASSFGTSVEETQYFGPGTRLLVL.

The V gene is TRBV2, the J gene TRBJ2-3; no clear D. CDR1 is SNHLY and CDR2 is FYNNEI in the germline V gene. Trimming cost V 3 bases and J 7 bases, with 17 bases left between them. The CDR3 runs to 15 residues. The CDR3, as DNA: TGTGCCAGCAGTGACGAAAAGATTCTAACGAATACGCAGTATTTT. Encoded protein: CASSDEKILTNTQYF.

The J gene is TRBJ2-1, the V gene TRBV6-1; tentatively, D is TRBD1 (5 bases). V dropped 2 bases and J dropped 3 bases, with 11 bases sitting between them. Germline loops: CDR1 MNHNS, CDR2 SASEGT. This CDR3 is 15 amino acids long. This chain's CDR3 is CASSEIGQLYNEQFF. CDR3 coding DNA: TGTGCCAGCAGTGAAATAGGACAACTCTACAATGAGCAGTTCTTC.

The chain carries TRBV10-1 and TRBJ2-2; D might be TRBD2 (5 bases). V lost 6 bases to trimming and J lost 3 bases, with 11 bases between them. Germline CDR1 and CDR2: WNHNN and SYGVQD (reference sequence). The CDR3 consists of 14 residues. Written as DNA, the CDR3 is TGCGCCAGCAGCGCAACTAGTTACACCGGGGAGCTGTTTTTT. This translates into CASSATSYTGELFF.

The chain is built from TRBV6-5 and TRBJ1-1; D is undetermined. Germline loops: CDR1 MNHEY, CDR2 SVGAGI. This CDR3 is 15 amino acids long. The V and J ends lost 0 bases and 1 base respectively, with 9 bases between them. The CDR3 sequence: CASSYSSHGNTEAFF. The CDR3, as DNA: TGTGCCAGCAGTTACTCGAGTCATGGGAACACTGAAGCTTTCTTT.

This rearrangement joins TRBV18 to TRBJ1-3; D gene uncertain. Germline lookup yields CDR1 KGHSH and CDR2 LQKENI. This CDR3 has 15 residues. The V end was cut by 3 bases, the J end by 0 bases, with 9 bases between. CDR3: CASSPQEISGNTIYF. The CDR3 DNA sequence: TGTGCCAGCTCACCGCAGGAGATCTCTGGAAACACCATATATTTT.

This clone has just one count. The chain is built from TRBV12-2 and TRBJ2-5; TRBD1 is the table's D call and was not checked against the DNA. TRBV12-2 is flagged as a pseudogene. The CDR3 runs 13 residues. CDR3 loop: CASRFGRVETQYF. The CDR3, as DNA: TGTGCAAGTCGCTTCGGCAGGGTAGAGACCCAGTACTTC.

This sequence joins TRBV6-6 and TRBJ2-1; the match to TRBD2 covers 8 bases. The CDR3 is made up of 14 amino acids. J lost 5 bases, V lost 2 bases, and 2 bases had no gene match. CDR1 and CDR2 (germline): MNHNY, SVGAGI (reference sequence). The CDR3 sequence: CASSYGTSDNEQFF. CDR3 sequence (DNA): TGTGCCAGCAGTTACGGGACTAGTGACAATGAGCAGTTCTTC.

The chain couples TRBV5-1 to TRBJ1-2; possible D gene TRBD1, 6 bases. The V gene lost 0 bases and the J gene lost 5 bases, with 14 bases spanning the gap. Looked up from germline, CDR1 is SGHRS and CDR2 is YFSETQ. The CDR3 runs 15 residues. The chain's CDR3 is CASSLGGTRGYGYTF. The CDR3 nucleotides are TGCGCCAGCAGCTTGGGTGGGACCAGGGGTTATGGCTACACCTTC.

A note on this clone: One end of the junction fails to match germline, which may point to a read error. The CDR3 spells CASSLSGTGGREQDF. CDR3 nucleotides: TGTGCCAGCAGTCTATCCGGGACAGGGGGTAGGGAGCAGGACTTC. The chain is built from TRBV6-6 and TRBJ2-7; 11 nucleotides align to TRBD1. The germline V gene has CDR1 MNHNY and CDR2 SVGAGI (reference sequence). The length of the CDR3 is 15 residues.

The V gene is TRBV2, the J gene TRBJ2-2, with 11 bases lining up with TRBD1. Looked up from germline, CDR1 is SNHLY and CDR2 is FYNNEI. Losses at the gene ends were 8 bases for V and 7 bases for J; bases not matched to a gene: 6. This CDR3 is 14 amino acids long. DNA for the CDR3: TGTGCCAGCCTCCGGGACAGGGGGATCGGGGAGCTGTTTTTT. Its protein product is CASLRDRGIGELFF.

Here the CDR3 reads CASRAGLADSYEQYF. The CDR3 bases are TGCGCCAGCAGGGCGGGACTAGCGGACTCCTACGAGCAGTACTTC. This chain links TRBV5-1 with TRBJ2-7; 11 bases are a match to TRBD2. This CDR3 region has 15 residues. The trim removed 5 bases at V and 0 bases at J, leaving 4 bases unmatched. The germline V gene encodes CDR1 SGHRS and CDR2 YFSETQ.

The chain recombines TRBV5-6 with TRBJ2-1; D is unresolved. From germline, CDR1 is SGHDT and CDR2 YYEEEE. The CDR3 has 13 amino acids. Trimming took 2 bases from V and 6 from J, leaving 9 bases between them. The CDR3 here is CASSLGPPNEQFF. In DNA form, the CDR3 reads TGTGCCAGCAGCTTAGGGCCCCCCAATGAGCAGTTCTTC. The complete variable domain, with remaining parts taken from reference TRBV5-6 and TRBJ2-1, reads DAGVTQSPTHLIKTRGQQVTLRCSPKSGHDTVSWYQQALGQGPQFIFQYYEEEERQRGNFPDRFSGHQFPNYSSELNVNALLLGDSALYLCASSLGPPNEQFFGPGTRLTVL.

This clone turned up a few times. The V call is TRBV19, the J call TRBJ1-5, with D possibly matching TRBD1 (5 bases). V was shortened by 6 bases and J by 6 bases, with 18 bases between the two germline ends. The CDR3 has 15 amino acids. The germline CDR1 and CDR2 sequences are LNHDA and SQIVND (reference sequence). DNA for the CDR3: TGTGCCAGTAGCAGGGACGAGAGTAGGACTCAGCCCCAGCATTTT. This translates into CASSRDESRTQPQHF.

This clone appeared a few times. The chain couples TRBV19 to TRBJ2-1; D is possibly TRBD1 or TRBD2 (5 bases each). Looked up from germline, CDR1 is LNHDA and CDR2 is SQIVND (reference sequence). V was shortened by 5 bases and J by 9 bases, with 14 bases between the two germline ends. The CDR3 covers 13 residues. The CDR3 region has the DNA TGTGCCAGTAGTGGGTGGGGGTCGGCTGAGCAGTTCTTC. Translation: CASSGWGSAEQFF.

This clone was counted a single time. The chain joins TRBV5-8 to TRBJ2-1; D ambiguous. Trimming took 2 bases from V and 10 from J, leaving 4 bases between them. Germline CDR1 SGHTS, CDR2 YDEGEE. This CDR3 has 10 amino acids. As DNA, the CDR3 is TGTGCCAGCAGCTTACAGGAGCAGTTCTTC. Its protein is CASSLQEQFF. The full variable domain, in which reference TRBV5-8 and TRBJ2-1 provide the parts outside the CDR3, is EAGVTQSPTHLIKTRGQQATLRCSPISGHTSVYWYQQALGLGLQFLLWYDEGEERNRGNFPPRFSGRQFPNYSSELNVNALELEDSALYLCASSLQEQFFGPGTRLTVL.

The rearrangement uses TRBV7-2 and TRBJ2-3; D perhaps matches TRBD1 (5 bases). CDR3 length: 16 amino acids. V shed 5 bases and J shed 1 base, with 16 bases lying between them. Germline CDR1 SGHTA, CDR2 FQGNSA. CDR3 protein: CASSLIGVSRTDTQYF. CDR3 nucleotide sequence: TGTGCCAGCAGCCTAATAGGGGTCTCGCGCACAGATACGCAGTATTTT.

The chain combines TRBV5-1 with TRBJ2-7, with D possibly matching TRBD1 (5 bases). The CDR3 is made up of 15 amino acids. V lost 3 bases and J 5 bases, leaving 18 bases between the germline ends. Germline V CDR1 and CDR2: SGHRS, YFSETQ. CDR3 bases: TGCGCCAGCAGCTCACCGCAGGGAAGGTCGGACGAGCAGTACTTC. Protein: CASSSPQGRSDEQYF. The full variable domain, in which reference TRBV5-1 and TRBJ2-7 provide the parts outside the CDR3, is KAGVTQTPRYLIKTRGQQVTLSCSPISGHRSVSWYQQTPGQGLQFLFEYFSETQRNKGNFPGRFSGRQFSNSRSEMNVSTLELGDSALYLCASSSPQGRSDEQYFGPGTRLTVT.

V is TRBV2 and J is TRBJ1-2; 9 bases line up with TRBD1. The ends lost 6 bases at V and 6 bases at J; junction bases unmatched: 5. There are 13 residues in the CDR3. Germline lookup yields CDR1 SNHLY and CDR2 FYNNEI. CDR3 sequence: CASRGTGWHGYTF. The CDR3 coding sequence is TGTGCCAGCAGGGGGACAGGGTGGCATGGCTACACCTTC.